Listed here are 29 T cell receptor beta chains from one sample, sequenced in a study of blood T cells in healthy people across ages. A second PCR of about 6 to 12 cycles used a sample-barcoded 5' primer and a J-beta primer mix. One entry per CDR3 protein, called by TCRdb with MiXCR from the 5' RACE reads. The sample has about 670,000 distinct CDR3 sequences, 45% to 60% seen once. Sequenced sample: blood. The receptors here all came from a woman of 80 years or more in good health.

The CDR3 DNA is TGTGCCAGCAGCTTAATGGTGGCCTCCTACAATGAGCAGTTCTTC. This encodes CASSLMVASYNEQFF. The genes are TRBV7-2 and TRBJ2-1; no clear D gene. The CDR3 sequence is 15 residues long. V dropped 2 bases and J dropped 0 bases, with 8 bases sitting between them. Germline V gene lookup returns CDR1 SGHTA and CDR2 FQGNSA.

The CDR3 reads CASSFPEKGSSYEQYF. As DNA, the CDR3 is TGCGCCAGCAGCTTCCCGGAGAAGGGGAGTAGCTACGAGCAGTACTTC. The genes are TRBV5-1 and TRBJ2-7, with D possibly called TRBD1 or TRBD2 (5 bases each). There are 16 residues in the CDR3. The germline CDR1 and CDR2 sequences are SGHRS and YFSETQ. Trimming took 2 bases from V and 3 from J, leaving 18 bases between them. Looking up the rest from reference TRBV5-1 and TRBJ2-7 gives the full variable domain: KAGVTQTPRYLIKTRGQQVTLSCSPISGHRSVSWYQQTPGQGLQFLFEYFSETQRNKGNFPGRFSGRQFSNSRSEMNVSTLELGDSALYLCASSFPEKGSSYEQYFGPGTRLTVT.

This clonotype was seen ten or more times. The chain combines TRBV7-9 with TRBJ1-4, with D perhaps TRBD1 (6 bases). The CDR3 is made up of 16 amino acids. Germline V lookup: CDR1 SEHNR, CDR2 FQNEAQ (reference sequence). V dropped 5 bases and J dropped 0 bases, with 13 bases sitting between them. CDR3: CASSLGHAATNEKLFF. The CDR3 nucleotides read TGTGCCAGCAGCCTGGGACACGCAGCAACTAATGAAAAACTGTTTTTT.

This clonotype is a singleton in its sample. A clone one base away is much larger, so this may be a read error. The gene calls are TRBV20-1 and TRBJ2-3; 9 bases agree with TRBD1. From germline, CDR1 is DFQATT and CDR2 SNEGSKA (reference sequence). The CDR3 is 13 amino acids. The CDR3 sequence is CSAGTGSTETQYF. Written as DNA, the CDR3 is TGCAGTGCCGGGACAGGGAGCACAGAGACGCAGTATTTT.

This clonotype occurred a few times. The CDR3: CASSPSQGDTIYF. CDR3 sequence (DNA): TGTGCCAGCTCACCGAGTCAGGGAGACACCATATATTTT. This rearrangement joins TRBV18 to TRBJ1-3, with D possibly matching TRBD1 (5 bases). V was trimmed by 3 bases and J by 8 bases, leaving 11 bases between them. The germline gives CDR1 KGHSH, CDR2 LQKENI. CDR3 size: 13 residues.

There are many counts of this clonotype. The CDR3, as DNA: TGTGCCAGCAGCGTAGGGGGACCGGGGGGCTCAGATACGCAGTATTTT. This gives the protein CASSVGGPGGSDTQYF. The J gene is TRBJ2-3, the V gene TRBV9; a weak D match, TRBD2 (7 bases). This CDR3 contains 16 residues. Trimming shortened V by 0 bases and J by 4 bases, and 15 bases separated the two germline ends. Germline-derived CDR1 and CDR2 are SGDLS and YYNGEE.

The J gene is TRBJ1-3, the V gene TRBV12-3 or TRBV12-4; no reliable D call. The CDR3 has 15 residues. Trimming left V 4 bases short and J 0 bases short, with 10 bases between. The CDR3 spells CASSSGRSSGNTIYF. CDR3 sequence (DNA): TGTGCCAGCAGTTCTGGACGCAGCTCTGGAAACACCATATATTTT.

The rearrangement joins TRBV29-1 to TRBJ2-1; 7 bases match TRBD2. Per germline, CDR1 SQVTM and CDR2 ANQGSEA. The CDR3 spans 15 residues. V shed 0 bases and J 8 bases; nucleotides not matched to a gene: 10. In DNA, the CDR3 is TGCAGCGTTGAAGATCAATGGCGGGAGACCTATGAGCAGTTCTTC. This encodes CSVEDQWRETYEQFF.

This clonotype has just one count. The chain couples TRBV20-1 to TRBJ2-3, with 11 bases lining up with TRBD2. V shed 3 bases, J shed 4 bases, and the junction held 18 bases outside the gene matches. The CDR3 is made up of 19 amino acids. Germline V gives CDR1 DFQATT, CDR2 SNEGSKA (reference sequence). The CDR3 sequence: CSARGTGSGGVQAADTQYF. As DNA, the CDR3 is TGCAGTGCTAGGGGGACGGGTAGCGGGGGGGTCCAGGCCGCAGATACGCAGTATTTT.

V and J are TRBV6-1 and TRBJ2-1; D not certain. With 11 bases removed from V and 8 bases from J, the gap between germline ends came to 13 bases. From germline, CDR1 is MNHNS and CDR2 SASEGT. The length of the CDR3 is 11 residues. CDR3 nucleotides: TGTGCCGGCAACTTAATTGATGAGCAGTTCTTC. Its translation is CAGNLIDEQFF.

The chain carries TRBV20-1 and TRBJ2-3, with D unresolved. CDR1 and CDR2 from the germline V gene are DFQATT and SNEGSKA (reference sequence). V gave up 4 bases and J gave up 3 bases, with 5 bases separating them. CDR3 length: 11 residues. Written as DNA, the CDR3 is TGCAGTGCTAAGTGGACAGATACGCAGTATTTT. Its protein product is CSAKWTDTQYF.

The rearrangement links TRBV12-3 or TRBV12-4 to TRBJ2-1, with D tentatively TRBD1 (6 bases). V lost 1 base and J lost 4, with 17 bases in between. The CDR3 covers 17 residues. The CDR3 DNA reads as TGTGCCAGCAGTTTAGTGGGGGCGCTCCCCTCATACAATGAGCAGTTCTTC. Translated: CASSLVGALPSYNEQFF.

This clonotype turned up a few times. In DNA form, the CDR3 reads TGTGCCAGCAGCCCGCAGGGATATAGCAATCAGCCCCAGCATTTT. Amino acids: CASSPQGYSNQPQHF. The chain carries TRBV7-2 and TRBJ1-5, with D perhaps matching TRBD1 (5 bases). The germline V and J ends were trimmed by 5 bases and 0 bases, with 11 bases remaining between them. This CDR3 has 15 residues. Germline V lookup: CDR1 SGHTA, CDR2 FQGNSA.

V is TRBV9 and J is TRBJ2-3; D is perhaps TRBD2 (7 bases). Trimming stripped 0 bases from V and 0 bases from J, with 11 bases between. This CDR3 is 16 amino acids long. Per the germline V gene, CDR1 is SGDLS and CDR2 is YYNGEE. Written as DNA, the CDR3 is TGTGCCAGCAGCGTAGCTGGGGGGGCGAGCACAGATACGCAGTATTTT. Translation gives CASSVAGGASTDTQYF.

This chain links TRBV29-1 with TRBJ1-2; D perhaps matches TRBD1 (5 bases). V was trimmed by 6 bases and J by 4 bases, leaving 9 bases between them. The CDR3 extends over 11 amino acids. Germline V gene sequence: CDR1 SQVTM, CDR2 ANQGSEA. In nucleotides, the CDR3 is TGCAGCGTGGGGGGGGTCTATGGCTACACCTTC. Translated: CSVGGVYGYTF.

The genes are TRBV24-1 and TRBJ2-3; 12 bases map to TRBD2. V lost 4 bases to trimming and J lost 4 bases; unmatched junction nucleotides: 8. The germline V gene has CDR1 KGHDR and CDR2 SFDVKD. This CDR3 is built from 17 residues. CDR3: CATSDRWTSGDADTQYF. The CDR3 DNA follows: TGTGCCACCAGTGACCGCTGGACTAGCGGGGACGCAGATACGCAGTATTTT.

As concerns this clonotype: Possible read error: a much larger clone is one base away. The chain carries TRBV20-1 and TRBJ2-1; no firm D call. With 2 bases removed from V and 8 bases from J, the gap between germline ends came to 22 bases. Germline CDR1 and CDR2: DFQATT and SNEGSKA (reference sequence). The CDR3 length is 16 residues. Here the CDR3 reads CSARPTGLLNYHEQFF. The CDR3 nucleotides read TGCAGTGCTAGACCTACTGGTCTGTTGAATTACCATGAGCAGTTCTTC.

This clonotype was found once. The genes are TRBV6-6 and TRBJ2-1, with D unclear. V was trimmed by 8 bases and J by 7 bases, leaving 9 bases between them. The CDR3 is 11 residues long. From germline, CDR1 is MNHNY and CDR2 SVGAGI (reference sequence). The CDR3, as DNA: TGTGCCAGCCTACTGGGGAATGAGCAGTTCTTC. Its translation is CASLLGNEQFF.

This clonotype was found many times. The chain has TRBV6-5 and TRBJ2-6; TRBD2 is a possible D gene (5 bases). Deletions cut 2 bases from V and 1 base from J, with 6 bases between. Per the germline V gene, CDR1 is MNHEY and CDR2 is SVGAGI. The CDR3 has 15 amino acids. CDR3 nucleotide sequence: TGTGCCAGCAGTTACAGGGAGTCTGGGGCCAACGTCCTGACTTTC. Translated: CASSYRESGANVLTF.

The chain joins TRBV12-3 or TRBV12-4 to TRBJ1-5; possibly TRBD1 for D (5 bases). The CDR3 consists of 16 residues. V was shortened by 6 bases and J by 2 bases, with 17 bases between the two germline ends. CDR3 nucleotides: TGTGCCAGCAGGGAAGGGACGTATGGAGGCAATCAGCCCCAGCATTTT. It is translated as CASREGTYGGNQPQHF.

This clonotype was detected only a few times. V is TRBV20-1 and J is TRBJ2-1, with 8 bases matching TRBD1. Germline loops: CDR1 DFQATT, CDR2 SNEGSKA (reference sequence). Trimming at V came to 5 bases and at J to 6 bases, leaving 3 bases not matched to a gene. The CDR3 loop spans 12 amino acids. The CDR3 nucleotides are TGCAGTGCTCCCAGGGGGCCCAATGAGCAGTTCTTC. Protein: CSAPRGPNEQFF.

This clonotype showed up many times. This sequence joins TRBV29-1 and TRBJ2-3, with D perhaps matching TRBD2 (6 bases). Per the germline V gene, CDR1 is SQVTM and CDR2 is ANQGSEA. The CDR3 loop spans 14 amino acids. Deletions cut 4 bases from V and 6 bases from J, with 17 bases between. CDR3 in DNA: TGCAGCGTTGCGGCGGGGATGACGGGGGATACGCAGTATTTT. This translates into CSVAAGMTGDTQYF.

This chain connects TRBV3-1 to TRBJ2-1; the D gene is possibly TRBD2 (5 bases). This CDR3 region has 15 residues. Deletions cut 0 bases from V and 6 bases from J, with 12 bases between. CDR1 and CDR2 from the germline V gene are LGHDT and YNNKEL (reference sequence). CDR3 in amino acids: CASSQEDLARNEQFF. The DNA of the CDR3 is TGTGCCAGCAGCCAAGAAGATCTAGCACGCAATGAGCAGTTCTTC.

This clonotype was recorded a few times. V usage is TRBV7-6 and J usage is TRBJ2-1, with D maybe TRBD1 (7 bases). The V and J ends lost 0 bases and 9 bases respectively, with 18 bases between them. The CDR3 has 16 residues. Germline lookup yields CDR1 SGHVS and CDR2 FNYEAQ. The CDR3 loop is CASSLALSGGGREQFF. For the CDR3, the DNA is TGTGCCAGCAGCTTAGCGCTTTCAGGGGGAGGCCGTGAGCAGTTCTTC. The entire variable domain, with the rest obtained from reference TRBV7-6 and TRBJ2-1, is as follows: GAGVSQSPRYKVTKRGQDVALRCDPISGHVSLYWYRQALGQGPEFLTYFNYEAQQDKSGLPNDRFSAERPEGSISTLTIQRTEQRDSAMYRCASSLALSGGGREQFFGPGTRLTVL.

For the CDR3, the DNA is TGTGCCAGCAGTCCCAGGGACCCCACGTTCCACAATGAGCAGTACTTC. It yields the protein CASSPRDPTFHNEQYF. The chain couples TRBV12-3 or TRBV12-4 to TRBJ2-7; the D gene could be TRBD1 or TRBD2 (5 bases each). The CDR3 is 16 residues long. The germline V and J ends were trimmed by 5 bases and 7 bases, with 24 bases remaining between them.

The V call is TRBV12-3 or TRBV12-4, the J call TRBJ2-7, with a possible D match to TRBD1 (5 bases). This CDR3 comprises 14 residues. The V and J ends lost 7 bases and 2 bases respectively, with 15 bases between them. This chain's CDR3 is CASTDQGFAYEQYF. Written as DNA, the CDR3 is TGTGCCAGCACCGACCAGGGTTTCGCCTACGAGCAGTACTTC.

Note on this clonotype: A read error is possible here, since a much larger clone lies one base away. The chain couples TRBV7-2 to TRBJ2-1, with 11 nucleotides matching TRBD2. The closer fit of TRBJ2-7 to the DNA end suggests the J call may be wrong. The CDR3 extends over 15 amino acids. Per the germline V gene, CDR1 is SGHTA and CDR2 is FQGNSA. CDR3 DNA sequence: TGTGCCAGCAGCTTTAGCGGGGGGGGATACAATGAGCAGTACTTC. This sequence encodes CASSFSGGGYNEQYF.

This clonotype has only a few counts. This rearrangement joins TRBV7-9 to TRBJ1-1; D is ambiguous. V lost 5 bases and J 3 bases, leaving 16 bases between the germline ends. The CDR3 totals 15 residues. Germline V gene lookup returns CDR1 SEHNR and CDR2 FQNEAQ (reference sequence). The CDR3 protein is CASSPKVAEDTEAFF. The CDR3 nucleotides are TGTGCCAGCAGCCCCAAGGTGGCAGAGGACACTGAAGCTTTCTTT.

The sample holds a few counts of this clonotype. The V call is TRBV29-1, the J call TRBJ2-7; perhaps TRBD2 as D (6 bases). The ends were cut back, 4 bases at V and 3 bases at J, with 13 bases in the middle. Germline CDR1 is SQVTM and CDR2 is ANQGSEA. The CDR3 spans 13 residues. CDR3 in DNA: TGCAGCGTTGTCCCACTCGGGGGCTACGAGCAGTACTTC. It specifies CSVVPLGGYEQYF.